These 6 T cell receptor beta chains were all obtained from the same sample, sequenced in a study of cytomegalovirus exposure and HLA in healthy donors. TCRdb keeps only in-frame clones here, not all; method: immunoSEQ multiplex PCR. The sample shows fewer than 250,000 clones, around 80% of them seen only once. The sample was PBMCs. The receptors were sampled from a woman in her thirties in good health and CMV-seropositive.

This clone was recorded a few times. The J gene is TRBJ1-5, the V gene TRBV4-1, with 9 bases identical to TRBD1. CDR1 and CDR2 (germline): MGHRA, YSYEKL. The length of the CDR3 is 16 residues. The V and J ends lost 1 base and 7 bases, in that order; junction bases with no gene match: 8. CDR3 loop: CASSQVMDRGLQPQHF. The CDR3 coding sequence is TGCGCCAGCAGCCAAGTAATGGACAGGGGCTTACAGCCCCAGCATTTT.

This clone showed up just once. V is TRBV5-1 and J is TRBJ1-2; no reliable D call. This CDR3 comprises 14 residues. V lost 2 bases to trimming and J lost 4 bases, with 12 bases between them. Germline CDR1 and CDR2: SGHRS and YFSETQ. The CDR3 protein is CASSFEYGFYGYTF. The CDR3 DNA reads as TGCGCCAGCAGCTTTGAGTACGGATTCTATGGCTACACCTTC.

The chain has TRBV6-6 and TRBJ1-1; D is uncertain. CDR1 is MNHNY and CDR2 is SVGAGI in the germline V gene (reference sequence). The CDR3 length is 14 residues. Trimming stripped 6 bases from V and 1 base from J, with 12 bases between. The CDR3 coding sequence is TGTGCCAGCAGGGAATTTTCGGGGAACACTGAAGCTTTCTTT. The encoded protein is CASREFSGNTEAFF.

The V gene is TRBV7-8, the J gene TRBJ1-2; D uncertain. The V gene lost 3 bases and the J gene lost 7 bases, with 6 bases spanning the gap. The germline gives CDR1 SGHVS, CDR2 FQNEAQ. CDR3 length: 11 amino acids. CDR3 sequence (DNA): TGTGCCAGCAGCTTCGGAGTTGGCTACACCTTC. It translates to CASSFGVGYTF.

The chain is built from TRBV6-1 and TRBJ2-7, with 9 positions matching TRBD1. The CDR3 contains 16 residues. V dropped 4 bases and J dropped 7; count of bases not matched to a gene: 14. The V gene's germline CDR1 is MNHNS and CDR2 SASEGT. The DNA for the CDR3 is TGTGCCAGCAGTGTAAGCAAAGGGACAGGGTTAGGTGAGCAGTACTTC. It codes for CASSVSKGTGLGEQYF.

V is TRBV9 and J is TRBJ2-2; the D gene could be TRBD1 or TRBD2 (5 bases each). The germline V gene has CDR1 SGDLS and CDR2 YYNGEE. This CDR3 spans 16 amino acids. The ends were cut back, 4 bases at V and 0 bases at J, with 13 bases in the middle. In nucleotides, the CDR3 is TGTGCCAGCAGCCTCGGGGCACTCCCGAACACCGGGGAGCTGTTTTTT. Protein sequence: CASSLGALPNTGELFF.